This is a list of T cell receptor beta chains from one sample in a study of shared clonotypes between healthy human individuals. The table came from immunoSEQ multiplex PCR; TCRdb's copy has only in-frame clones and leaves some out. The table shows over a million clones, with about 75% occurring only once. Source material: memory CD4+ T cells sorted from blood. These TCRs come from a man between 18 and 35 years old in good health. Both conserved end residues are part of each CDR3. D genes are given only for firm matches. Not every row has a clone size; where given, it reads once, few, many or a size class.

v_call: TRBV27
j_call: TRBJ1-1
d_call: TRBD1
clone_size: .
cdr3_nt: TGTGCCAGCACTACTTACAGGGGCCTAGCTGAAGCTTTCTTT
cdr3_aa: CASTTYRGLAEAFF

v_call: TRBV14
j_call: TRBJ2-2
d_call: .
clone_size: .
cdr3_nt: TGTGCCAGCAGCCACGCGACAGGGACTGCCGGGGAGCTGTTTTTT
cdr3_aa: CASSHATGTAGELFF

v_call: TRBV10-1
j_call: TRBJ2-5
d_call: .
clone_size: .
cdr3_nt: TGCGCCAGCAGTGAGTCGACAGGTCAAGAGACCCAGTACTTC
cdr3_aa: CASSESTGQETQYF

v_call: TRBV27
j_call: TRBJ2-3
d_call: .
clone_size: few
cdr3_nt: TGTGCCAGCAGTTTACGTGGGCACAGCACAGATACGCAGTATTTT
cdr3_aa: CASSLRGHSTDTQYF

v_call: TRBV5-4
j_call: TRBJ2-7
d_call: TRBD2
clone_size: .
cdr3_nt: TGTGCCAGCAGCATTTTAGCGGGAGGGCCCTACGAGCAGTACTTC
cdr3_aa: CASSILAGGPYEQYF

v_call: TRBV2
j_call: TRBJ1-1
d_call: TRBD1
clone_size: .
cdr3_nt: TGTGCCAGCAGTGAATCCGGGACAGCTCTCATGAACACTGAAGCTTTCTTT
cdr3_aa: CASSESGTALMNTEAFF

v_call: TRBV7-8
j_call: TRBJ2-7
d_call: TRBD2
clone_size: few
cdr3_nt: TGTGCCAGCAACCCTCTGGTCGGGACTAGCGGCTACGAGCAGTACTTC
cdr3_aa: CASNPLVGTSGYEQYF

v_call: TRBV4-1
j_call: TRBJ2-1
d_call: .
clone_size: .
cdr3_nt: TGCGCCAGCAGCCAACGGGACTTAAGCTCCTACAATGAGCAGTTCTTC
cdr3_aa: CASSQRDLSSYNEQFF

v_call: TRBV7-2
j_call: TRBJ2-7
d_call: .
clone_size: .
cdr3_nt: TGTGCCAGCAGCTACCGATACGAGCAGTACTTC
cdr3_aa: CASSYRYEQYF

v_call: TRBV11-1
j_call: TRBJ2-2
d_call: .
clone_size: .
cdr3_nt: TGTGCCAGCAGCTTAAGGTTTGGGGATACCGGGGAGCTGTTTTTT
cdr3_aa: CASSLRFGDTGELFF

v_call: TRBV7-8
j_call: TRBJ2-5
d_call: .
clone_size: once
cdr3_nt: TGTGCCAGCAGCTTGATGAGAGAGACCCAGTACTTC
cdr3_aa: CASSLMRETQYF

v_call: TRBV5-1
j_call: TRBJ2-7
d_call: TRBD1
clone_size: .
cdr3_nt: TGCGCCAGCAGACCAGGACAGGACTCCTACGAGCAGTACTTC
cdr3_aa: CASRPGQDSYEQYF

v_call: TRBV29-1
j_call: TRBJ2-7
d_call: .
clone_size: .
cdr3_nt: TGCAGCGTTGAAAGTAACGGGAACGAGCAGTACTTC
cdr3_aa: CSVESNGNEQYF

v_call: TRBV15
j_call: TRBJ2-5
d_call: .
clone_size: .
cdr3_nt: TGTGCCACCAAACCAGGGTACCAAGAGACCCAGTACTTC
cdr3_aa: CATKPGYQETQYF

v_call: TRBV7-9
j_call: TRBJ2-3
d_call: TRBD1
clone_size: .
cdr3_nt: TGTGCCAGCAGCTTAGCGGGACAGTGGGGTGATACGCAGTATTTT
cdr3_aa: CASSLAGQWGDTQYF

v_call: TRBV25-1
j_call: TRBJ1-3
d_call: .
clone_size: .
cdr3_nt: TGTGCCAGCAAAGAGGCCAGGGCTGGAAACACCATATATTTT
cdr3_aa: CASKEARAGNTIYF

v_call: TRBV7-2
j_call: TRBJ2-3
d_call: TRBD1
clone_size: few
cdr3_nt: TGTGCCAGCAGCTTAAGAGGGACAGGGATGGATACGCAGTATTTT
cdr3_aa: CASSLRGTGMDTQYF

v_call: TRBV12-5
j_call: TRBJ2-5
d_call: .
clone_size: .
cdr3_nt: TGTGCTAGTGGTTCAAATGGGGGGGAGACCCAGTACTTC
cdr3_aa: CASGSNGGETQYF

v_call: TRBV6-1
j_call: TRBJ1-6
d_call: .
clone_size: .
cdr3_nt: TGTGCCAGCAGTGAAGGGGGGCTGAGAGACTCACCCCTCCACTTT
cdr3_aa: CASSEGGLRDSPLHF

v_call: TRBV10-3
j_call: TRBJ2-3
d_call: TRBD2
clone_size: .
cdr3_nt: TGTGCCATCAGTGAGTCCGGACTAGCGGGAGGGGATACGCAGTATTTT
cdr3_aa: CAISESGLAGGDTQYF

v_call: TRBV18
j_call: TRBJ1-2
d_call: .
clone_size: few
cdr3_nt: TGTGCCAGCTCACCGGGACAAGGGACCTATGGCTACACCTTC
cdr3_aa: CASSPGQGTYGYTF

v_call: TRBV6-1
j_call: TRBJ2-3
d_call: .
clone_size: .
cdr3_nt: TGTGCCAGCAGAAGGACGGATGCCCTCACAGATACGCAGTATTTT
cdr3_aa: CASRRTDALTDTQYF

v_call: TRBV18
j_call: TRBJ2-1
d_call: .
clone_size: .
cdr3_nt: TGTGCCAGCTCAGAGACGGCGACCTACAATGAGCAGTTCTTC
cdr3_aa: CASSETATYNEQFF

v_call: TRBV4-1
j_call: TRBJ1-2
d_call: .
clone_size: few
cdr3_nt: TGCGCCAGCAGCCAAGAAACGCCAGCTAACTATGGCTACACCTTC
cdr3_aa: CASSQETPANYGYTF

v_call: TRBV5-1
j_call: TRBJ1-3
d_call: .
clone_size: .
cdr3_nt: TGCGCCAGCAGCTTGGGAGACTCTGGAAACACCATATATTTT
cdr3_aa: CASSLGDSGNTIYF

v_call: TRBV7-6
j_call: TRBJ1-3
d_call: .
clone_size: .
cdr3_nt: TGTGCCAGCAGCTCCCCTGGAAACACCATATATTTT
cdr3_aa: CASSSPGNTIYF

v_call: TRBV5-6
j_call: TRBJ1-2
d_call: .
clone_size: once
cdr3_nt: TGTGCCAGCAGCTTGCAGGGGCAGGCGTATGGCTACACCTTC
cdr3_aa: CASSLQGQAYGYTF

v_call: TRBV4-1
j_call: TRBJ2-5
d_call: TRBD1
clone_size: .
cdr3_nt: TGCGCCAGCAGCCAAGCGGGACAGTCCTTTCAAGAGACCCAGTACTTC
cdr3_aa: CASSQAGQSFQETQYF

v_call: TRBV15
j_call: TRBJ2-1
d_call: TRBD2
clone_size: .
cdr3_nt: TGTGCCACCAGCAGAGACCTAGCGGGAGTTCCCAATGAGCAGTTCTTC
cdr3_aa: CATSRDLAGVPNEQFF

v_call: TRBV28
j_call: TRBJ1-1
d_call: .
clone_size: once
cdr3_nt: TGTGCCAGCCTAGCATCATTTAACACTGAAGCTTTCTTT
cdr3_aa: CASLASFNTEAFF

v_call: TRBV18
j_call: TRBJ2-1
d_call: TRBD2
clone_size: .
cdr3_nt: TGTGCCAGCTCACCGCCCTCTCAGGGACTAGCGAGTGAGCAGTTCTTC
cdr3_aa: CASSPPSQGLASEQFF

v_call: TRBV10-3
j_call: TRBJ1-1
d_call: .
clone_size: .
cdr3_nt: TGTGCCATCAGTGATGCCCTGAACACTGAAGCTTTCTTT
cdr3_aa: CAISDALNTEAFF

v_call: TRBV30
j_call: TRBJ1-3
d_call: .
clone_size: .
cdr3_nt: TGTGCCTGGAGTGTACAAGGAGGGGGAAGAAACACCATATATTTT
cdr3_aa: CAWSVQGGGRNTIYF

v_call: TRBV4-1
j_call: TRBJ1-2
d_call: TRBD1
clone_size: few
cdr3_nt: TGCGCCAGCAGCCAAATTCCGACAGGGGGCATTAGTGATGGCTACACCTTC
cdr3_aa: CASSQIPTGGISDGYTF

v_call: TRBV7-2
j_call: TRBJ1-2
d_call: .
clone_size: .
cdr3_nt: TGTGCCAGCAGCTTAGAATCGAACTATGGCTACACCTTC
cdr3_aa: CASSLESNYGYTF

v_call: TRBV9
j_call: TRBJ1-6
d_call: .
clone_size: .
cdr3_nt: TGTGCCAGCAGCCCTACGGGGAATTCACCCCTCCACTTT
cdr3_aa: CASSPTGNSPLHF

v_call: TRBV6-1
j_call: TRBJ2-2
d_call: .
clone_size: .
cdr3_nt: TGTGCCAGCACCAGGGAACCGAACACCGGGGAGCTGTTTTTT
cdr3_aa: CASTREPNTGELFF

v_call: TRBV2
j_call: TRBJ1-5
d_call: TRBD1
clone_size: .
cdr3_nt: TGTGCCAGCAGCTGGACAGGGGACCAGCCCCAGCATTTT
cdr3_aa: CASSWTGDQPQHF

v_call: TRBV10-3
j_call: TRBJ2-1
d_call: TRBD2
clone_size: .
cdr3_nt: TGTGCCATCAGTGGTAGCGGGGGGTTCAATGAGCAGTTCTTC
cdr3_aa: CAISGSGGFNEQFF

v_call: TRBV5-4
j_call: TRBJ2-2
d_call: .
clone_size: many
cdr3_nt: TGTGCCAGCAGCCGCTCCGGAATAACCGGGGAGCTGTTTTTT
cdr3_aa: CASSRSGITGELFF

v_call: TRBV7-2
j_call: TRBJ2-7
d_call: TRBD1
clone_size: .
cdr3_nt: TGTGCCAGCAGCTCCTGGACAGGGAACGAGCAGTACTTC
cdr3_aa: CASSSWTGNEQYF

v_call: TRBV9
j_call: TRBJ2-2
d_call: TRBD2
clone_size: .
cdr3_nt: TGTGCCAGCGCTCGAGGACTAGCTCAAGGGAACACCGGGGAGCTGTTTTTT
cdr3_aa: CASARGLAQGNTGELFF

v_call: TRBV5-1
j_call: TRBJ2-4
d_call: TRBD2
clone_size: .
cdr3_nt: TGCGCCAGCAGCCTGACGGGGACTAGCGGGAACTATCTAGCCAAAAACATTCAGTACTTC
cdr3_aa: CASSLTGTSGNYLAKNIQYF

v_call: TRBV4-3
j_call: TRBJ2-3
d_call: TRBD2
clone_size: once
cdr3_nt: TGCGCCAGCAGCCCTGGGAGGGATTCAGGGAACACAGATACGCAGTATTTT
cdr3_aa: CASSPGRDSGNTDTQYF

v_call: TRBV30
j_call: TRBJ2-1
d_call: TRBD2
clone_size: .
cdr3_nt: TGTGCCTGGAGCGGTAGCGGGAGGTCCGGGGATGAGCAGTTCTTC
cdr3_aa: CAWSGSGRSGDEQFF